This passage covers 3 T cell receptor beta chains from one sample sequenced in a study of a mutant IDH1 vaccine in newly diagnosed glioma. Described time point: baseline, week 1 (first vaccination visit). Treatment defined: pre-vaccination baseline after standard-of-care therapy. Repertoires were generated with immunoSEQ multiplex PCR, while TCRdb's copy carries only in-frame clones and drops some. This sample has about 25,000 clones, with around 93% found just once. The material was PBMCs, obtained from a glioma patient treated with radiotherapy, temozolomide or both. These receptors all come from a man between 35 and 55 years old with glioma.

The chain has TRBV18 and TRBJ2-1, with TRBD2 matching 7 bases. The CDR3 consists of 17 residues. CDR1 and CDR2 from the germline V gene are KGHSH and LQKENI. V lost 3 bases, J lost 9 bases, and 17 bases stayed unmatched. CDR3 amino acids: CASSPSGGRQSLTEQFF. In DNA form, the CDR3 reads TGTGCCAGCTCACCCTCGGGGGGACGACAGAGTCTGACTGAGCAGTTCTTC. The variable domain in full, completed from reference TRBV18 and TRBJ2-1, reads NAGVMQNPRHLVRRRGQEARLRCSPMKGHSHVYWYRQLPEEGLKFMVYLQKENIIDESGMPKERFSAEFPKEGPSILRIQQVVRGDSAAYFCASSPSGGRQSLTEQFFGPGTRLTVL.

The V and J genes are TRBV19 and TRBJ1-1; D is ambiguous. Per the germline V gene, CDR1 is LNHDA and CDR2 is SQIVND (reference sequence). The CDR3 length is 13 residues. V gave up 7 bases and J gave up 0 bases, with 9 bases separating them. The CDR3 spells CASKSGMNTEAFF. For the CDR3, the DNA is TGTGCCAGTAAATCAGGCATGAACACTGAAGCTTTCTTT.

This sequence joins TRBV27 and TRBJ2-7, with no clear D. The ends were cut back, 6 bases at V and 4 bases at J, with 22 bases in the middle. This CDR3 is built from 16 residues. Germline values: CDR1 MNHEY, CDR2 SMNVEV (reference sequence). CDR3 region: CASRLNPSLTGYEQYF. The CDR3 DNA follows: TGTGCCAGCAGGCTCAACCCCTCACTAACGGGTTACGAGCAGTACTTC.